This entry features one T cell receptor beta chain sequence. The entry originates in a study of shared T cell receptors in the human thymus. Profiling relied on immunoSEQ multiplex PCR, and the TCRdb table lists in-frame clones only, not all of them. Of about 710,000 clones in the sample, over 75% were seen once. This CDR3 has 15 residues. In germline, CDR1 is SGDLS, CDR2 YYNGEE. Trimming took 0 bases from V and 8 from J; bases not matched to a gene: 8. These records were also assigned to another study, of human thymus T cells. That work states: Corrective heart surgery yielded the resections from which the thymus tissue came. A high degree of thymic repertoire overlap among unrelated individuals was reported in related research.

Sample: thymocytes. This clonotype was obtained from a boy under three years old with a congenital heart defect. The V gene is TRBV9, the J gene TRBJ2-1, with 7 bases that match TRBD2. The DNA for the CDR3 is TGTGCCAGCAGCGTAGCCGCGGGAGTCGTTCATGAGCAGTTCTTC. It specifies CASSVAAGVVHEQFF. Full variable domain (missing parts from reference TRBV9 and TRBJ2-1): DSGVTQTPKHLITATGQRVTLRCSPRSGDLSVYWYQQSLDQGLQFLIQYYNGEERAKGNILERFSAQQFPDLHSELNLSSLELGDSALYFCASSVAAGVVHEQFFGPGTRLTVL.